These 30 T cell receptor beta chains were sequenced from one sample in a study of blood T cell repertoires in COVID-19. TCRdb's table, derived via immunoSEQ multiplex PCR, lists solely in-frame clones and lacks some. This table has 120,000 to 150,000 clones, approximately 82% appearing once. Source material: peripheral blood. The receptor set was obtained from a human donor with acute or convalescent COVID-19. The donor label of this sample is uncertain.

The chain uses TRBV5-1 and TRBJ2-1; D is possibly TRBD1 (5 bases). Trimming took 3 bases from V and 5 from J, leaving 24 bases between them. The CDR3 runs 18 residues. Germline CDR1 and CDR2: SGHRS and YFSETQ. The CDR3 is CASSYGAGWGHKNNEQFF. CDR3 coding DNA: TGCGCCAGCAGCTATGGGGCTGGTTGGGGCCACAAGAACAATGAGCAGTTCTTC.

The rearrangement links TRBV30 to TRBJ1-4; D unresolved. CDR1 is GTSNPN, CDR2 SVGIG, per germline (reference sequence). V was trimmed by 1 base and J by 8 bases, leaving 8 bases between them. The length of the CDR3 is 12 residues. The DNA for the CDR3 is TGTGCCTGGAGTGGGGAGGACGAAAAACTGTTTTTT. It translates to CAWSGEDEKLFF.

Comment on this clone: The junction shows a germline mismatch at one end, possibly a read error. J is TRBJ2-7 and V is TRBV7-7; TRBD1 matches 7 bases. The CDR3 extends over 15 amino acids. CDR1 is SSHAT, CDR2 FNYEAQ, per germline (reference sequence). CDR3 sequence: CASSSGTDTWGEQYF. The DNA of the CDR3 is TGTGCTAGCAGCTCGGGGACAGATACATGGGGAGAGCAGTACTTC. Full variable domain (remainder filled in from reference TRBV7-7 and TRBJ2-7): GAGVSQSPRYKVTKRGQDVTLRCDPISSHATLYWYQQALGQGPEFLTYFNYEAQPDKSGLPSDRFSAERPEGSISTLTIQRTEQRDSAMYRCASSSGTDTWGEQYFGPGTRLTVT.

V is TRBV5-1 and J is TRBJ1-3; 9 bases align to TRBD1. Germline loops: CDR1 SGHRS, CDR2 YFSETQ. This CDR3 is built from 14 residues. Trimming took 8 bases from V and 3 from J; bases not matched to a gene: 6. CDR3 amino acids: CASRTGADGNTIYF. CDR3 nucleotides: TGCGCCAGTCGGACAGGGGCCGATGGAAACACCATATATTTT.

The chain links TRBV19 to TRBJ1-2; 8 bases are shared with TRBD1. The CDR3 extends over 13 amino acids. Trimming at V came to 5 bases and at J to 7 bases, leaving 6 bases not matched to a gene. The germline gives CDR1 LNHDA, CDR2 SQIVND (reference sequence). CDR3: CASSGSTGAGYTF. CDR3 bases: TGTGCCAGTAGTGGGTCGACAGGGGCTGGCTACACCTTC.

CDR3 DNA sequence: TGCGCCAGCAGTCAATCCTCCGGTTTCCGACCCGATGGACAGAACACTGAAGCTTTCTTT. Translating gives CASSQSSGFRPDGQNTEAFF. This sequence joins TRBV23-1 and TRBJ1-1; D may be TRBD1 (5 bases). TRBV23-1 has ORF status, its function being uncertain. V was shortened by 0 bases and J by 1 base, with 24 bases between the two germline ends. This CDR3 region has 20 residues.

V usage is TRBV7-8 and J usage is TRBJ1-5; TRBD1 agrees at 8 bases. With V trimmed by 5 bases and J by 7 bases, 10 bases remained unmatched. The CDR3 spans 15 residues. Germline CDR1 is SGHVS and CDR2 is FQNEAQ. The DNA for the CDR3 is TGTGCCAGCAGCCCAGACAGGGGACATGGGCAGCCCCAGCATTTT. Translated, it gives CASSPDRGHGQPQHF.

The rearrangement links TRBV7-9 to TRBJ1-1; D may be TRBD1 (5 bases). The length of the CDR3 is 13 residues. The V gene lost 6 bases and the J gene lost 1 base, with 9 bases spanning the gap. CDR1 and CDR2 (germline): SEHNR, FQNEAQ (reference sequence). The CDR3 nucleotides are TGTGCCAGCAGGGACATGGGGAACACTGAAGCTTTCTTT. It specifies CASRDMGNTEAFF.

This clone was found once. This chain links TRBV18 with TRBJ1-6; 8 bases agree with TRBD1. Trimming took 6 bases from V and 7 from J; bases not matched to a gene: 5. The CDR3 loop spans 14 amino acids. Germline lookup yields CDR1 KGHSH and CDR2 LQKENI. DNA of the CDR3: TGTGCCAGCTCGCTGGGACAGGACAATTCACCCCTCCACTTT. This sequence encodes CASSLGQDNSPLHF.

J is TRBJ1-3 and V is TRBV7-8; TRBD1 agrees at 8 bases. With V trimmed by 5 bases and J by 0 bases, 12 bases remained unmatched. This CDR3 is built from 18 residues. Per germline, CDR1 SGHVS and CDR2 FQNEAQ. CDR3: CASSPVGAGGNSGNTIYF. CDR3 nucleotide sequence: TGTGCCAGCAGCCCTGTGGGGGCAGGGGGCAACTCTGGAAACACCATATATTTT.

V gene TRBV10-3 combines with J gene TRBJ1-1; a weak D match, TRBD1 (5 bases). The germline V gene encodes CDR1 ENHRY and CDR2 SYGVKD. V was clipped by 3 bases and J by 3 bases, with 14 bases between them. This CDR3 region has 15 residues. CDR3 DNA: TGTGCCATCAGTGAAAGGGGTGGAGGGGACACTGAAGCTTTCTTT. It specifies CAISERGGGDTEAFF.

The J gene is TRBJ2-3, the V gene TRBV6-2 or TRBV6-3, with D possibly matching TRBD2 (6 bases). The CDR3 loop spans 16 amino acids. In germline, CDR1 is MNHEY, CDR2 SVGEGT. V was pared by 5 bases and J by 1 base, with 16 bases between. CDR3 amino acids: CASSPLPGSRTDTQYF. The CDR3 coding sequence is TGTGCCAGCAGTCCCCTCCCCGGGAGCCGCACAGATACGCAGTATTTT.

The V gene is TRBV18, the J gene TRBJ1-6, with D uncertain. The CDR3 is made up of 15 amino acids. Germline V gene data show CDR1 as KGHSH and CDR2 as LQKENI. Trimming took 2 bases from V and 5 from J, leaving 10 bases between them. The CDR3 loop is CASSPEARHNSPLHF. The CDR3 bases are TGTGCCAGCTCACCAGAGGCCAGACATAATTCACCCCTCCACTTT. The whole variable domain, filled in from reference TRBV18 and TRBJ1-6, reads NAGVMQNPRHLVRRRGQEARLRCSPMKGHSHVYWYRQLPEEGLKFMVYLQKENIIDESGMPKERFSAEFPKEGPSILRIQQVVRGDSAAYFCASSPEARHNSPLHFGNGTRLTVT.

The chain employs TRBV19 and TRBJ1-1; TRBD1 matches at 7 bases. CDR3 length: 13 residues. V shed 8 bases and J 4 bases; nucleotides not matched to a gene: 7. In germline, CDR1 is LNHDA, CDR2 SQIVND (reference sequence). CDR3 nucleotide sequence: TGTGCCAGTCTCATAGCAGGGGGCACTGAAGCTTTCTTT. Protein product: CASLIAGGTEAFF.

This clone was seen a handful of times. This chain connects TRBV19 to TRBJ1-6; TRBD1 agrees at 12 bases. V dropped 10 bases and J dropped 0; count of bases not matched to a gene: 7. Germline V gene data show CDR1 as LNHDA and CDR2 as SQIVND (reference sequence). There are 17 residues in the CDR3. The CDR3 DNA is TGTGCCACGCGGGGACAGGGGGCTTACTCCTATAATTCACCCCTCCACTTT. Encoded protein: CATRGQGAYSYNSPLHF.

This rearrangement joins TRBV6-5 to TRBJ1-1, with a possible D match to TRBD1 (6 bases). CDR1 is MNHEY, CDR2 SVGAGI, per germline. This CDR3 is 13 amino acids long. V was trimmed by 2 bases and J by 4 bases, leaving 8 bases between them. This chain's CDR3 is CASSYRGTTEAFF. Here the CDR3 DNA reads TGTGCCAGCAGTTACAGGGGGACCACTGAAGCTTTCTTT.

CDR3 coding DNA: TGTGCCAGCAGCCCCCAGACAGGTAATGAAAAACTGTTTTTT. Translated, it gives CASSPQTGNEKLFF. The rearrangement joins TRBV11-2 to TRBJ1-4; possible D gene TRBD1, 6 bases. The germline V gene encodes CDR1 SGHAT and CDR2 FQNNGV. The CDR3 runs to 14 residues. V was trimmed by 5 bases and J by 4 bases, leaving 11 bases between them.

A few counts support this clone. V is TRBV7-2 and J is TRBJ2-5; 7 bases line up with TRBD2. V was clipped by 3 bases and J by 5 bases; unmatched bases: 6. Germline values: CDR1 SGHTA, CDR2 FQGNSA. This CDR3 is 14 amino acids long. CDR3 nucleotides: TGTGCCAGCAGCTTTGGGGGGGGACGCGAGACCCAGTACTTC. Translated, it gives CASSFGGGRETQYF.

V is TRBV29-1 and J is TRBJ1-4; a weak D match, TRBD1 (5 bases). The CDR3 is 14 amino acids. Germline V gene data show CDR1 as SQVTM and CDR2 as ANQGSEA. The CDR3 sequence is CSAANLEGNEKLFF. CDR3 coding DNA: TGCAGTGCCGCGAATCTGGAGGGGAATGAAAAACTGTTTTTT.

The gene calls are TRBV7-3 and TRBJ1-1; D is unclear. CDR1 is SGHTA, CDR2 FQGTGA, per germline. This CDR3 has 15 residues. Trimming removed 1 base at V and 1 base at J, with 10 bases between. CDR3 bases: TGTGCCAGCAGCTTAAATGCGGGAGAGAACACTGAAGCTTTCTTT. This codes for CASSLNAGENTEAFF.

This chain connects TRBV10-1 to TRBJ1-1; D gene uncertain. V shed 2 bases and J shed 5 bases, with 12 bases lying between them. The CDR3 is made up of 14 amino acids. CDR1 and CDR2 (germline): WNHNN, SYGVQD (reference sequence). Here the CDR3 DNA reads TGCGCCAGCAGTGAGGGTGGGCAGCAGACTGAAGCTTTCTTT. Residues: CASSEGGQQTEAFF.

This sequence joins TRBV6-9 and TRBJ2-7; a possible D gene is TRBD2 (6 bases). Trimming removed 2 bases from V and 5 bases from J, with 10 bases in between. The germline V gene has CDR1 MNHGY and CDR2 SVAAGI. This CDR3 comprises 13 residues. The CDR3 sequence is CASSYGWEDEQYF. DNA of the CDR3: TGTGCCAGCAGTTATGGTTGGGAGGACGAGCAGTACTTC.

The chain is built from TRBV5-4 and TRBJ2-3, with 9 bases matching TRBD1. Germline loops: CDR1 SGHNT, CDR2 YYREEE (reference sequence). The CDR3 length is 17 residues. With 5 bases clipped from V and 0 bases from J, the junction kept 10 bases outside the gene matches. CDR3 sequence (DNA): TGTGCCAGCAGTTCCGGGACAGGGTGGGCCAGCACAGATACGCAGTATTTT. Its translation is CASSSGTGWASTDTQYF. Complete variable domain (other parts from reference TRBV5-4 and TRBJ2-3): ETGVTQSPTHLIKTRGQQVTLRCSSQSGHNTVSWYQQALGQGPQFIFQYYREEENGRGNFPPRFSGLQFPNYSSELNVNALELDDSALYLCASSSGTGWASTDTQYFGPGTRLTVL.

The gene calls are TRBV20-1 and TRBJ2-3; D unclear. Germline lookup yields CDR1 DFQATT and CDR2 SNEGSKA (reference sequence). CDR3 size: 11 residues. Trimming removed 5 bases at V and 5 bases at J, with 8 bases between. The CDR3 DNA reads as TGCAGTGCTGGGCCTGGAGATACGCAGTATTTT. This translates into CSAGPGDTQYF.

The chain is built from TRBV15 and TRBJ2-7; 8 nucleotides agree with TRBD2. Germline loops: CDR1 LNHNV, CDR2 YYDKDF (reference sequence). CDR3 length equals 14 residues. With 1 base clipped from V and 7 bases from J, the junction kept 6 bases outside the gene matches. This chain's CDR3 is CATSRAGGREEQYF. CDR3 sequence (DNA): TGTGCCACCAGCAGAGCGGGGGGGAGAGAGGAGCAGTACTTC.

The chain employs TRBV28 and TRBJ2-3; 12 bases line up with TRBD2. Unmatched junction bases numbered 7, after V lost 7 bases and J lost 2 bases. Germline V gene lookup returns CDR1 MDHEN and CDR2 SYDVKM. This CDR3 spans 16 amino acids. The CDR3 reads CASNRRLAGDTDTQYF. The CDR3 nucleotides are TGTGCCAGCAACCGCCGACTAGCGGGGGACACAGATACGCAGTATTTT.

The chain combines TRBV3-1 (or the pseudogene TRBV3-2) with TRBJ2-3; 9 bases line up with TRBD2. The germline V gene has CDR1 LGHDT and CDR2 YNNKEL (reference sequence). Trimming removed 3 bases from V and 3 bases from J; junction bases left unmatched: 4. CDR3 size: 15 residues. CDR3 DNA sequence: TGTGCCAGCAGCCAGGGCGGGGGGGCGACAGATACGCAGTATTTT. Translated, it gives CASSQGGGATDTQYF.

The J gene is TRBJ1-1, the V gene TRBV27, with D tentatively TRBD1 (6 bases). Trimming removed 6 bases at V and 5 bases at J, with 22 bases between. The length of the CDR3 is 16 residues. Germline CDR1 MNHEY, CDR2 SMNVEV (reference sequence). The CDR3 DNA follows: TGTGCCAGCAGCCCGGCCCTGGCAGGGGTATATACTGAAGCTTTCTTT. It codes for CASSPALAGVYTEAFF.

Written as DNA, the CDR3 is TGTGCCAGCAGGCCGGGACAGGGGGTATCGGGAAACACCATATATTTT. As protein: CASRPGQGVSGNTIYF. The V call is TRBV7-2, the J call TRBJ1-3, with TRBD1 identical over 11 bases. Germline V gene data show CDR1 as SGHTA and CDR2 as FQGNSA. This CDR3 spans 16 amino acids. V lost 6 bases, J lost 4 bases, and 8 bases stayed unmatched.

There are a few counts of this clone. The rearrangement joins TRBV7-9 to TRBJ1-1; 8 bases are a match to TRBD1. This CDR3 contains 15 residues. The V gene end was trimmed by 3 bases and the J gene end by 5 bases; junction bases not matched to a gene: 8. Germline CDR1 reads SEHNR; CDR2 reads FQNEAQ (reference sequence). This chain's CDR3 is CASSLAGGLGTEAFF. For the CDR3, the DNA is TGTGCCAGCAGCTTGGCAGGGGGCCTGGGAACTGAAGCTTTCTTT.